The 28 T cell receptor beta chains below were found in one sample sequenced in a study of blood T cell repertoires in COVID-19. Using immunoSEQ multiplex PCR, the repertoire was profiled, and TCRdb retains in-frame clones only, with some absent. The table shows fewer than 200,000 clones, with around three quarters occurring only once. Sequenced sample: peripheral blood. The receptors shown here come from a man aged 55 to 70 with acute or convalescent COVID-19.

J is TRBJ1-1 and V is TRBV6-2 or TRBV6-3; a weak D match, TRBD1 (6 bases). This CDR3 contains 11 residues. CDR1 and CDR2 from the germline V gene are MNHEY and SVGEGT. V lost 6 bases and J 4 bases, leaving 6 bases between the germline ends. The CDR3, as DNA: TGTGCCAGCAGCAGGGGCACTGAAGCTTTCTTT. Translating gives CASSRGTEAFF.

The gene calls are TRBV12-5 and TRBJ2-5, with D perhaps matching TRBD2 (6 bases). The V end lost 5 bases, the J end lost 7 bases, and 14 bases lay between the germline ends. Germline-derived CDR1 and CDR2 are LGHNT and FRNRAP. This CDR3 comprises 13 residues. The CDR3 is CASGAEGPGTQYF. The CDR3 DNA reads as TGTGCTAGTGGTGCGGAGGGTCCAGGGACCCAGTACTTC.

The V call is TRBV19, the J call TRBJ1-1, with no clear D. CDR1 LNHDA and CDR2 SQIVND come from the germline V gene (reference sequence). V gave up 5 bases and J gave up 2 bases, with 9 bases separating them. The CDR3 runs 13 residues. DNA for the CDR3: TGTGCCAGTAGTCCCAGTCATAACACTGAAGCTTTCTTT. Encoded protein: CASSPSHNTEAFF.

This chain links TRBV29-1 with TRBJ1-6, with a possible D match to TRBD1 (6 bases). Germline V lookup: CDR1 SQVTM, CDR2 ANQGSEA. The CDR3 runs to 13 residues. Trimming pared 7 bases from V and 4 bases from J, leaving 11 bases between. CDR3 residues: CSAAQGYNSPLHF. The CDR3 DNA follows: TGCAGCGCCGCGCAGGGGTATAATTCACCCCTCCACTTT. Variable domain in full (rest from reference TRBV29-1 and TRBJ1-6): SAVISQKPSRDICQRGTSLTIQCQVDSQVTMMFWYRQQPGQSLTLIATANQGSEATYESGFVIDKFPISRPNLTFSTLTVSNMSPEDSSIYLCSAAQGYNSPLHFGNGTRLTVT.

This clone was observed a few times. The chain recombines TRBV19 with TRBJ2-7, with D possibly being TRBD1 (6 bases). The CDR3 spans 12 residues. Germline V gene sequence: CDR1 LNHDA, CDR2 SQIVND (reference sequence). The ends were cut back, 5 bases at V and 5 bases at J, with 10 bases in the middle. The CDR3 nucleotides are TGTGCCAGTAGTCGTCAGGGGCACGAGCAGTACTTC. It encodes CASSRQGHEQYF.

The gene calls are TRBV24-1 and TRBJ1-3; tentatively, D is TRBD1 (6 bases). Looked up from germline, CDR1 is KGHDR and CDR2 is SFDVKD. The CDR3 spans 13 residues. Trimming removed 9 bases from V and 0 bases from J, with 8 bases in between. CDR3 residues: CATDRHSGNTIYF. The DNA of the CDR3 is TGTGCCACCGACAGGCACTCTGGAAACACCATATATTTT.

The chain recombines TRBV2 with TRBJ2-5; the D gene is possibly TRBD2 (6 bases). The CDR3 contains 13 residues. V was shortened by 9 bases and J by 9 bases, with 20 bases between the two germline ends. Germline values: CDR1 SNHLY, CDR2 FYNNEI. CDR3 region: CASGEGGTRPQYF. In DNA form, the CDR3 reads TGTGCCAGTGGCGAGGGCGGGACGCGTCCCCAGTACTTC.

The sample holds one count of this clone. This chain uses TRBV7-9 with TRBJ1-1; D possibly corresponds to TRBD1 (5 bases). Germline values: CDR1 SEHNR, CDR2 FQNEAQ (reference sequence). The CDR3 is made up of 14 amino acids. Trimming cost V 5 bases and J 6 bases, with 16 bases left between them. The CDR3 reads CASSERGDGPEAFF. CDR3 bases: TGTGCCAGCAGCGAAAGGGGCGACGGCCCTGAAGCTTTCTTT.

This clone has just one count. The rearrangement uses TRBV4-1 and TRBJ2-3; maybe TRBD2 (5 bases). Trimming removed 1 base at V and 0 bases at J, with 8 bases between. Germline V lookup: CDR1 MGHRA, CDR2 YSYEKL. The CDR3 covers 15 residues. In nucleotides, the CDR3 is TGCGCCAGCAGCCAAGTCGGGGTCAGCACAGATACGCAGTATTTT. This codes for CASSQVGVSTDTQYF.

This chain links TRBV2 with TRBJ1-2; D is uncertain. Trimming removed 1 base at V and 8 bases at J, with 8 bases between. The CDR3 covers 12 residues. CDR1 SNHLY and CDR2 FYNNEI come from the germline V gene. DNA for the CDR3: TGTGCCAGCAGTGAAGGAGGCTGGGGCTACACCTTC. Its translation is CASSEGGWGYTF.

This chain connects TRBV3-1 (or the pseudogene TRBV3-2) to TRBJ2-7; 10 bases are a match to TRBD1. With V trimmed by 2 bases and J by 4 bases, 5 bases remained unmatched. Germline CDR1 is LGHDT and CDR2 is YNNKEL (reference sequence). The length of the CDR3 is 15 residues. The CDR3 bases are TGTGCCAGCAGCCAAAGTAGGACAGGGGGGTACGAGCAGTACTTC. Translating gives CASSQSRTGGYEQYF.

The V gene is TRBV5-1, the J gene TRBJ2-5, with TRBD2 identical over 9 bases. The germline V gene has CDR1 SGHRS and CDR2 YFSETQ. CDR3 length: 16 residues. Losses at the gene ends were 0 bases for V and 5 bases for J; bases not matched to a gene: 8. CDR3 in amino acids: CASSLDGGGAAETQYF. The CDR3 nucleotides are TGCGCCAGCAGCTTGGATGGCGGGGGGGCGGCGGAGACCCAGTACTTC.

This clone was seen repeatedly, ten times or more. The rearrangement uses TRBV5-1 and TRBJ1-1, with 8 positions matching TRBD1. The CDR3 spans 14 residues. Looked up from germline, CDR1 is SGHRS and CDR2 is YFSETQ. The V gene end was trimmed by 4 bases and the J gene end by 0 bases; junction bases not matched to a gene: 2. The CDR3 loop is CASSTGQVNTEAFF. CDR3 coding DNA: TGCGCCAGCAGCACGGGACAGGTGAACACTGAAGCTTTCTTT.

The genes are TRBV11-2 and TRBJ1-1, with unresolved D. The CDR3 loop spans 13 amino acids. The germline V gene encodes CDR1 SGHAT and CDR2 FQNNGV. The V gene lost 4 bases and the J gene lost 1 base, with 7 bases spanning the gap. The CDR3 region is CASSSQANTEAFF. The CDR3 coding sequence is TGTGCCAGCAGCTCCCAGGCGAACACTGAAGCTTTCTTT.

The chain uses TRBV29-1 and TRBJ2-1, with 7 bases aligning to TRBD1. Germline V gene data show CDR1 as SQVTM and CDR2 as ANQGSEA. The V segment lost 5 bases and the J segment 7 bases; nucleotides outside the gene matches: 14. The CDR3 has 15 residues. This CDR3 reads CSVLSGQTPGNEQFF. The CDR3 region has the DNA TGCAGCGTTCTCTCGGGACAGACCCCGGGAAATGAGCAGTTCTTC.

The rearrangement links TRBV27 to TRBJ1-2; a possible D gene is TRBD1 (6 bases). The CDR3 spans 13 residues. Germline V CDR1 and CDR2: MNHEY, SMNVEV (reference sequence). V shed 4 bases and J shed 5 bases, with 11 bases lying between them. The CDR3 nucleotides are TGTGCCAGCAGTTCAGGGGTTAAATATGGCTACACCTTC. This translates into CASSSGVKYGYTF.

This clone was counted between two and nine times. V is TRBV15 and J is TRBJ2-5; 9 positions match TRBD1. The CDR3 covers 14 residues. V shed 8 bases and J 3 bases; nucleotides not matched to a gene: 7. The germline gives CDR1 LNHNV, CDR2 YYDKDF (reference sequence). The CDR3 reads CATESGTGKETQYF. The DNA of the CDR3 is TGTGCCACCGAATCCGGGACAGGGAAAGAGACCCAGTACTTC.

The rearrangement links TRBV2 to TRBJ1-3, with a weak D call TRBD1 (5 bases). V lost 4 bases and J lost 2, with 15 bases in between. CDR3 length: 16 residues. Germline V CDR1 and CDR2: SNHLY, FYNNEI. The CDR3 DNA is TGTGCCAGCAGTGGTGGCAGGGCGCAGACTGGAAACACCATATATTTT. This codes for CASSGGRAQTGNTIYF.

This chain links TRBV4-1 with TRBJ2-7, with TRBD1 matching over 9 bases. This CDR3 has 15 amino acids. Germline V CDR1 and CDR2: MGHRA, YSYEKL. J lost 0 bases, V lost 3 bases, and 3 bases had no gene match. Here the CDR3 DNA reads TGCGCCAGCAGCCAGGGACAGGGCCGCTCCTACGAGCAGTACTTC. Protein product: CASSQGQGRSYEQYF.

The chain links TRBV5-4 to TRBJ1-2; possibly TRBD1 for D (5 bases). This CDR3 has 13 amino acids. From germline, CDR1 is SGHNT and CDR2 YYREEE (reference sequence). Trimming pared 2 bases from V and 6 bases from J, leaving 11 bases between. DNA of the CDR3: TGTGCCAGCAGCTTCTCGGGGGTGGATGGCTACACCTTC. Its translation: CASSFSGVDGYTF.

The chain uses TRBV11-3 and TRBJ2-3; D unresolved. Trimming pared 4 bases from V and 0 bases from J, leaving 11 bases between. Per germline, CDR1 SGHNT and CDR2 YENEEA. The CDR3 loop spans 15 amino acids. In DNA, the CDR3 is TGTGCCAGCAGCTCCGGATTGACTAGCACAGATACGCAGTATTTT. Encoded protein: CASSSGLTSTDTQYF.

The J gene is TRBJ1-1, the V gene TRBV5-6; unclear D gene. The V end lost 4 bases, the J end lost 6 bases, and 28 bases lay between the germline ends. This CDR3 is built from 18 residues. Germline V gene lookup returns CDR1 SGHDT and CDR2 YYEEEE. In DNA, the CDR3 is TGTGCCAGCAGCCAAACCTCCTTCCAGGTACCCCAGAGGGCTGAAGCTTTCTTT. Residues: CASSQTSFQVPQRAEAFF. Using reference TRBV5-6 and TRBJ1-1 for the parts outside the CDR3, the full variable domain is DAGVTQSPTHLIKTRGQQVTLRCSPKSGHDTVSWYQQALGQGPQFIFQYYEEEERQRGNFPDRFSGHQFPNYSSELNVNALLLGDSALYLCASSQTSFQVPQRAEAFFGQGTRLTVV.

This clone is a singleton in its sample. This chain uses TRBV20-1 with TRBJ2-5, with D perhaps TRBD1 (5 bases). CDR1 is DFQATT, CDR2 SNEGSKA, per germline (reference sequence). The ends were cut back, 3 bases at V and 3 bases at J, with 8 bases in the middle. The CDR3 totals 12 residues. DNA of the CDR3: TGCAGTGCTAGTTTCAGGGAAGAGACCCAGTACTTC. Residues: CSASFREETQYF.

This clone was seen a single time. The chain recombines TRBV11-2 with TRBJ2-7; perhaps TRBD1 as D (6 bases). Germline V gives CDR1 SGHAT, CDR2 FQNNGV. This CDR3 region has 13 residues. Trimming took off 6 bases at V and 5 bases at J, with 14 bases between the two ends. The CDR3 DNA reads as TGTGCCAGCAGTCGACTTTCAGGGGACGAGCAGTACTTC. Its translation is CASSRLSGDEQYF.

J is TRBJ1-3 and V is TRBV11-2; possible D gene TRBD1, 6 bases. V gave up 0 bases and J gave up 3 bases, with 12 bases separating them. CDR1 and CDR2 from the germline V gene are SGHAT and FQNNGV. This CDR3 has 16 residues. In nucleotides, the CDR3 is TGTGCCAGCAGCTTAGACGGGGGGCTGTATGGAAACACCATATATTTT. It translates to CASSLDGGLYGNTIYF.

The chain couples TRBV6-2 or TRBV6-3 to TRBJ2-7; no clear D. The CDR3 runs 12 residues. V was clipped by 2 bases and J by 4 bases, with 6 bases between them. Germline values: CDR1 MNHEY, CDR2 SVGEGT. The CDR3 region is CASSYTNYEQYF. The DNA for the CDR3 is TGTGCCAGCAGTTACACTAATTACGAGCAGTACTTC.

In its sample, this clone was seen a few times. This CDR3 is CASSEYIGQGETNYGYTF. The CDR3, as DNA: TGTGCCAGCAGTGAATATATTGGGCAGGGGGAGACTAACTATGGCTACACCTTC. V is TRBV25-1 and J is TRBJ1-2; 7 bases are shared with TRBD1. The germline V gene has CDR1 MGHDK and CDR2 SYGVNS. The CDR3 is 18 residues long. The J segment lost 0 bases and the V segment lost 0 bases, leaving 10 bases of the junction unmatched.

This clone was counted a single time. The CDR3 protein is CASSQTPSGGSGNIQYF. DNA for the CDR3: TGCGCCAGCAGCCAGACCCCCAGCGGGGGGAGCGGAAACATTCAGTACTTC. The J gene is TRBJ2-4, the V gene TRBV4-1; TRBD2 agrees at 9 bases. The V and J ends lost 3 bases and 6 bases, in that order; junction bases with no gene match: 12. CDR1 is MGHRA and CDR2 is YSYEKL in the germline V gene. This CDR3 comprises 17 residues.